The T cell receptor beta chain described here comes from a study of T-cell memory formation after mild COVID-19. Whole-study results and caveats: Of the contracting clones, CD4+ ones lay mainly in CM and EM, and CD8+ ones in EMRA. Clones that contracted from day 15 to 85 were balanced CD4/CD8, while later expanders leaned CD4+. Several responding clones turned up in pre-infection memory, indicating that cross-reactive memory may have taken part.

This clonotype was observed a few times. The antigen remains undetermined. TCR alpha and TCR beta cDNA libraries with sample barcodes and UMIs came from 5'RACE using constant-segment primers. TCRdb itself ran the 5' RACE reads through MiXCR, one entry per CDR3 protein. The sample has about 400,000 distinct CDR3 sequences; about 25% are singletons. The source of this sequence is an adult woman who had mild COVID-19 (a few samples of this study predate the infection). Cell type and time point are not known. The sequenced sample consisted of PBMCs or a T cell subset sorted from them (not recorded which).

CDR3 DNA sequence: TGTGCCAGCAGCGTAGCTTCAGCGAATGAGCAGTTCTTC. The encoded protein is CASSVASANEQFF. The rearrangement joins TRBV9 to TRBJ2-1; D uncertain. CDR1 SGDLS and CDR2 YYNGEE come from the germline V gene. Deletions cut 0 bases from V and 7 bases from J, with 8 bases between. The CDR3 consists of 13 residues.